These 19 T cell receptor beta chains were sequenced from one sample in a study of early T cells in non-severe SARS-CoV-2 infection. TCRdb itself ran the 5' RACE reads through MiXCR, one entry per CDR3 protein. The top ten hold under 7.5% of the sample, which has around 40,000 distinct CDR3 sequences, about 6.2% seen once. Sequenced material: whole blood. The receptors originated from an adult who was a healthcare worker with PCR-confirmed SARS-CoV-2 infection or an uninfected control (not recorded which).

In its sample, this clonotype was seen many times. The CDR3 nucleotides are TGCGCCAGCAGCATAGGGAACTCTGGGGCCAACGTCCTGACTTTC. Protein sequence: CASSIGNSGANVLTF. V and J are TRBV5-1 and TRBJ2-6; D gene ambiguous. Per the germline V gene, CDR1 is SGHRS and CDR2 is YFSETQ. Trimming removed 4 bases from V and 0 bases from J, with 8 bases in between. The CDR3 contains 15 residues. Supplemented by reference TRBV5-1 and TRBJ2-6, the full variable domain reads KAGVTQTPRYLIKTRGQQVTLSCSPISGHRSVSWYQQTPGQGLQFLFEYFSETQRNKGNFPGRFSGRQFSNSRSEMNVSTLELGDSALYLCASSIGNSGANVLTFGAGSRLTVL.

This clonotype was picked up a small number of times. This chain links TRBV4-2 with TRBJ2-7; D may be TRBD1 or TRBD2 (5 bases each). V was shortened by 4 bases and J by 2 bases, with 9 bases between the two germline ends. The CDR3 totals 13 residues. The germline V gene has CDR1 LGHNA and CDR2 YNFKEQ. CDR3 residues: CASSRDGTYEQYF. For the CDR3, the DNA is TGTGCCAGCAGCCGGGACGGAACCTACGAGCAGTACTTC.

The DNA for the CDR3 is TGTGCCAGCAGCCTGGGGCGAGGCTACACCTTC. It codes for CASSLGRGYTF. The J gene is TRBJ1-2, the V gene TRBV3-1; possible D gene TRBD1, 5 bases. The germline V gene encodes CDR1 LGHDT and CDR2 YNNKEL (reference sequence). V lost 4 bases to trimming and J lost 8 bases, with 8 bases between them. The length of the CDR3 is 11 residues.

This clonotype was observed many times. The chain links TRBV9 to TRBJ1-6, with a possible D match to TRBD1 (6 bases). V was pared by 0 bases and J by 7 bases, with 8 bases between. This CDR3 region has 14 residues. In germline, CDR1 is SGDLS, CDR2 YYNGEE. The CDR3: CASSVEDRNSPLHF. CDR3 coding DNA: TGTGCCAGCAGCGTAGAGGACAGAAATTCACCCCTCCACTTT.

This rearrangement joins TRBV7-9 to TRBJ2-7, with D perhaps given as TRBD1 or TRBD2 (6 bases each). The V gene's germline CDR1 is SEHNR and CDR2 FQNEAQ (reference sequence). V dropped 3 bases and J dropped 3 bases, with 18 bases sitting between them. This CDR3 region has 16 residues. The CDR3 spells CASSFIEGGPSYEQYF. The CDR3 region has the DNA TGTGCCAGCAGCTTCATCGAGGGGGGCCCAAGCTACGAGCAGTACTTC. Variable domain in full (rest from reference TRBV7-9 and TRBJ2-7): DTGVSQNPRHKITKRGQNVTFRCDPISEHNRLYWYRQTLGQGPEFLTYFQNEAQLEKSRLLSDRFSAERPKGSFSTLEIQRTEQGDSAMYLCASSFIEGGPSYEQYFGPGTRLTVT.

This clonotype was seen many times. V gene TRBV11-3 combines with J gene TRBJ2-1; 9 nucleotides agree with TRBD2. CDR1 SGHNT and CDR2 YENEEA come from the germline V gene. Germline trimming cut 1 base from V and 7 bases from J; bases unmatched to any gene: 5. The CDR3 has 15 residues. DNA for the CDR3: TGTGCCAGCAGCTTAGGCGGGAGGGCCGGAAATGAGCAGTTCTTC. Residues: CASSLGGRAGNEQFF. The full variable domain, rest sourced from reference TRBV11-3 and TRBJ2-1, is EAGVVQSPRYKIIEKKQPVAFWCNPISGHNTLYWYLQNLGQGPELLIRYENEEAVDDSQLPKDRFSAERLKGVDSTLKIQPAELGDSAVYLCASSLGGRAGNEQFFGPGTRLTVL.

The table lists this clonotype with many counts. The CDR3 here is CASSLEGTSGYQETQYF. The CDR3 DNA reads TGTGCCAGCAGCTTGGAGGGGACTAGCGGGTACCAAGAGACCCAGTACTTC. J is TRBJ2-5 and V is TRBV11-2, with 12 positions matching TRBD2. Germline trimming cut 3 bases from V and 0 bases from J; bases unmatched to any gene: 5. The length of the CDR3 is 17 residues. From germline, CDR1 is SGHAT and CDR2 FQNNGV. The variable domain in full, with the rest retrieved from reference TRBV11-2 and TRBJ2-5, is EAGVAQSPRYKIIEKRQSVAFWCNPISGHATLYWYQQILGQGPKLLIQFQNNGVVDDSQLPKDRFSAERLKGVDSTLKIQPAKLEDSAVYLCASSLEGTSGYQETQYFGPGTRLLVL.

Only a few counts were recorded for this clonotype. This chain connects TRBV11-2 to TRBJ2-1; D could derive from TRBD1 or TRBD2 (5 bases each). The CDR3 is made up of 15 amino acids. Germline CDR1 is SGHAT and CDR2 is FQNNGV. V was shortened by 4 bases and J by 4 bases, with 14 bases between the two germline ends. CDR3 sequence: CASSSAAWGYNEQFF. The CDR3 DNA reads as TGTGCCAGCAGCTCGGCGGCGTGGGGGTACAATGAGCAGTTCTTC.

This clonotype was counted many times. The rearrangement uses TRBV19 and TRBJ2-7; D remains ambiguous. This CDR3 has 13 amino acids. The germline V gene encodes CDR1 LNHDA and CDR2 SQIVND (reference sequence). Deletions cut 3 bases from V and 1 base from J, with 7 bases between. The CDR3 spells CASSIARSYEQYF. CDR3 nucleotides: TGTGCCAGTAGTATCGCCAGGTCCTACGAGCAGTACTTC.

This clonotype occurred many times. The chain links TRBV4-3 to TRBJ2-2; 9 bases agree with TRBD1. With 4 bases clipped from V and 5 bases from J, the junction kept 5 bases outside the gene matches. The CDR3 covers 15 residues. Germline loops: CDR1 LGHNA, CDR2 YSLEER. CDR3 bases: TGCGCCAGCAGCCCTGGACAGGGGATAACCGGGGAGCTGTTTTTT. This encodes CASSPGQGITGELFF.

This sequence joins TRBV9 and TRBJ2-7; 9 nucleotides line up with TRBD2. After removal of 0 bases from V and 3 bases from J, the junction contained 1 base not matched to a gene. Per the germline V gene, CDR1 is SGDLS and CDR2 is YYNGEE. The CDR3 totals 14 residues. The CDR3 sequence is CASSVEAGGYEQYF. CDR3 bases: TGTGCCAGCAGCGTAGAAGCGGGGGGCTACGAGCAGTACTTC.

The chain is built from TRBV11-2 and TRBJ2-3; D not certain. There are 16 residues in the CDR3. Germline V gene lookup returns CDR1 SGHAT and CDR2 FQNNGV. V lost 0 bases and J lost 5, with 15 bases in between. The CDR3 loop is CASSLDRSMNRDTQYF. Written as DNA, the CDR3 is TGTGCCAGCAGCTTAGACCGAAGCATGAATAGAGATACGCAGTATTTT.

The rearrangement uses TRBV29-1 and TRBJ1-2; D unresolved. There are 10 residues in the CDR3. Germline values: CDR1 SQVTM, CDR2 ANQGSEA. The V and J ends lost 4 bases and 8 bases respectively, with 8 bases between them. The CDR3 reads CSVAQQGYTF. As DNA, the CDR3 is TGCAGCGTTGCCCAACAGGGCTACACCTTC.

The table lists this clonotype with many counts. The chain's CDR3 is CASSFISGVTQYF. The CDR3 nucleotides read TGTGCCAGCAGTTTCATTTCTGGCGTGACCCAGTACTTC. The rearrangement joins TRBV28 to TRBJ2-5; no definite D call. Germline V lookup: CDR1 MDHEN, CDR2 SYDVKM. V was clipped by 3 bases and J by 7 bases, with 12 bases between them. The CDR3 has 13 amino acids.

The chain uses TRBV11-1 and TRBJ2-3, with D perhaps TRBD1 (5 bases). V was cut by 5 bases and J by 2 bases, with 11 bases left in between. CDR1 and CDR2 (germline): SGHAT, FQDESV (reference sequence). CDR3 size: 14 residues. This chain's CDR3 is CASSGQPSTDTQYF. The CDR3 DNA follows: TGTGCCAGCAGCGGACAACCATCCACAGATACGCAGTATTTT.

A note on this clonotype: This may be a read error, as it is one base from a much larger clone. The chain is built from TRBV3-1 and TRBJ2-1; 7 bases fit TRBD1. The CDR3 length is 15 residues. In germline, CDR1 is LGHDT, CDR2 YNNKEL (reference sequence). CDR3 protein: CASSLGGPLWNVQFF. CDR3 bases: TGTGCCAGCAGCCTAGGGGGCCCCCTTTGGAATGTGCAGTTCTTC.

In its sample, this clonotype was seen many times. The chain couples TRBV27 to TRBJ1-5; 8 nucleotides align to TRBD1. This CDR3 region has 14 residues. The germline gives CDR1 MNHEY, CDR2 SMNVEV (reference sequence). The J segment lost 1 base and the V segment lost 6 bases, leaving 2 bases of the junction unmatched. Here the CDR3 reads CASRAGGSNQPQHF. The CDR3 DNA follows: TGTGCCAGCAGGGCAGGGGGCAGCAATCAGCCCCAGCATTTT.

This clonotype was detected many times. V and J are TRBV19 and TRBJ2-1; TRBD2 aligns across 7 bases. This CDR3 contains 16 residues. V dropped 0 bases and J dropped 4; count of bases not matched to a gene: 6. Germline values: CDR1 LNHDA, CDR2 SQIVND (reference sequence). CDR3 sequence: CASSIEASGGYNEQFF. The CDR3 DNA is TGTGCCAGTAGTATAGAGGCTTCGGGAGGATACAATGAGCAGTTCTTC.

This chain links TRBV6-6 with TRBJ1-3; D uncertain. Germline CDR1 is MNHNY and CDR2 is SVGAGI (reference sequence). The CDR3 runs to 14 residues. Trimming removed 6 bases at V and 0 bases at J, with 9 bases between. Here the CDR3 reads CASSWKSSGNTIYF. The CDR3 DNA is TGTGCCAGCAGCTGGAAGAGCTCTGGAAACACCATATATTTT.